Listed here are 26 T cell receptor beta chains from one sample, sequenced in a study of blood T cell repertoires in COVID-19. The table came from immunoSEQ multiplex PCR; TCRdb's copy has only in-frame clones and leaves some out. The sample includes about 270,000 clones, around 86% of them seen just once. Sequencing was done on a sample of PBMCs or T cells enriched from blood (not recorded which). The receptors derive from a woman between 18 and 29 years old who had recovered from COVID-19.

This clone has only a few counts. CDR3 coding DNA: TGTGCCACCAGTGACCGCCGGCTTGGGACAGTTAATGAAAAACTGTTTTTT. Protein sequence: CATSDRRLGTVNEKLFF. J is TRBJ1-4 and V is TRBV24-1, with 7 positions matching TRBD1. The CDR3 is 17 amino acids. Losses at the gene ends were 4 bases for V and 4 bases for J; bases not matched to a gene: 11. Per the germline V gene, CDR1 is KGHDR and CDR2 is SFDVKD.

V and J are TRBV6-2 or TRBV6-3 and TRBJ2-7; TRBD2 agrees at 14 bases. V gave up 5 bases and J gave up 2 bases; unmatched junction bases: 2. CDR1 is MNHEY, CDR2 SVGEGT, per germline. The CDR3 contains 15 residues. CDR3 amino acids: CASSRGLAGAYEQYF. The CDR3 region has the DNA TGTGCCAGCAGTCGGGGACTAGCGGGAGCCTACGAGCAGTACTTC.

The J gene is TRBJ2-7, the V gene TRBV27; D is perhaps TRBD2 (6 bases). The V end lost 1 base, the J end lost 4 bases, and 8 bases lay between the germline ends. The CDR3 runs to 13 residues. Germline-derived CDR1 and CDR2 are MNHEY and SMNVEV (reference sequence). The CDR3 region has the DNA TGTGCCAGCAGTTTATTCGGGGGATACGAGCAGTACTTC. It translates to CASSLFGGYEQYF.

The chain uses TRBV7-2 and TRBJ1-2, with 7 bases identical to TRBD1. Germline V gives CDR1 SGHTA, CDR2 FQGNSA. V gave up 5 bases and J gave up 3 bases; unmatched junction bases: 6. The CDR3 loop spans 14 amino acids. CDR3 residues: CASSPMTGHYGYTF. In DNA, the CDR3 is TGTGCCAGCAGCCCGATGACAGGGCACTATGGCTACACCTTC.

The genes are TRBV27 and TRBJ2-1; 14 bases are shared with TRBD2. V shed 5 bases, J shed 0 bases, and the junction held 9 bases outside the gene matches. CDR1 and CDR2 (germline): MNHEY, SMNVEV (reference sequence). There are 19 residues in the CDR3. The CDR3 bases are TGTGCCAGCAGTCCCCTGACTAGCGGGAGGGCCGACTCCTACAATGAGCAGTTCTTC. Amino acid sequence: CASSPLTSGRADSYNEQFF.

The rearrangement joins TRBV12-5 to TRBJ1-6; D unclear. CDR1 is LGHNT and CDR2 is FRNRAP in the germline V gene. With 2 bases removed from V and 6 bases from J, the gap between germline ends came to 11 bases. This CDR3 comprises 15 residues. DNA of the CDR3: TGTGCTAGTGGTTTGACCGCGGGGAGTAATTCACCCCTCCACTTT. Translation gives CASGLTAGSNSPLHF. Based on the CDR3 plus reference TRBV12-5 and TRBJ1-6, the full variable domain is DARVTQTPRHKVTEMGQEVTMRCQPILGHNTVFWYRQTMMQGLELLAYFRNRAPLDDSGMPKDRFSAEMPDATLATLKIQPSEPRDSAVYFCASGLTAGSNSPLHFGNGTRLTVT.

This chain uses TRBV6-5 with TRBJ1-6, with TRBD1 matching 8 bases. Germline V gene sequence: CDR1 MNHEY, CDR2 SVGAGI. J gave up 9 bases and V 6 bases, and 7 bases lay outside the gene matches. The length of the CDR3 is 14 residues. CDR3 loop: CASRWTGLRSPLHF. The CDR3 DNA reads as TGTGCCAGCAGGTGGACAGGGCTACGTTCACCCCTCCACTTT.

V and J are TRBV27 and TRBJ2-7; TRBD2 might be the D (6 bases). CDR1 is MNHEY and CDR2 is SMNVEV in the germline V gene (reference sequence). Trimming left V 2 bases short and J 3 bases short, with 11 bases between. The CDR3 sequence is 14 residues long. CDR3 sequence: CASSLTGLIYEQYF. In nucleotides, the CDR3 is TGTGCCAGCAGTTTAACGGGACTCATCTACGAGCAGTACTTC.

The chain combines TRBV3-1 (or the pseudogene TRBV3-2) with TRBJ2-1; 7 positions match TRBD2. Germline V gene data show CDR1 as LGHDT and CDR2 as YNNKEL (reference sequence). The V segment lost 1 base and the J segment 5 bases; nucleotides outside the gene matches: 8. The CDR3 totals 16 residues. CDR3: CASSQGEGLPNNEQFF. In nucleotides, the CDR3 is TGTGCCAGCAGCCAAGGGGAGGGACTACCAAACAATGAGCAGTTCTTC.

The rearrangement uses TRBV28 and TRBJ1-1, with a tentative D call TRBD1 (5 bases). There are 13 residues in the CDR3. Trimming removed 8 bases at V and 3 bases at J, with 13 bases between. Germline V lookup: CDR1 MDHEN, CDR2 SYDVKM. CDR3 DNA: TGTGCCAGCCAAAGGGGCGAAGACACTGAAGCTTTCTTT. Translation: CASQRGEDTEAFF.

The chain recombines TRBV6-6 with TRBJ1-1; possible D gene TRBD1, 6 bases. Trimming took 5 bases from V and 1 from J, leaving 41 bases between them. The CDR3 covers 24 residues. Germline values: CDR1 MNHNY, CDR2 SVGAGI (reference sequence). The CDR3, as DNA: TGTGCCAGCAGTCGCCTTAATGAAGAACAGGGACCGACATCGACATCCCCGCCGAACACTGAAGCTTTCTTT. It encodes CASSRLNEEQGPTSTSPPNTEAFF.

The V and J genes are TRBV7-9 and TRBJ1-1; D uncertain. This CDR3 region has 15 residues. Trimming removed 1 base at V and 1 base at J, with 10 bases between. CDR1 is SEHNR and CDR2 is FQNEAQ in the germline V gene (reference sequence). The CDR3 coding sequence is TGTGCCAGCAGCTTAGTGGGCTCACCGAACACTGAAGCTTTCTTT. Protein: CASSLVGSPNTEAFF.

The chain is built from TRBV14 and TRBJ1-2; 7 nucleotides line up with TRBD1. V was clipped by 8 bases and J by 6 bases; unmatched bases: 30. The germline gives CDR1 SGHDN, CDR2 FVKESK. This CDR3 is built from 20 residues. CDR3 sequence (DNA): TGTGCCAGCCCCTTCGTTCGGCTCGAGAGACTTGGACAGGCGGAAGATGGCTACACCTTC. Residues: CASPFVRLERLGQAEDGYTF.

The genes are TRBV5-6 and TRBJ2-3; 12 bases map to TRBD2. The CDR3 loop spans 16 amino acids. Trimming at V came to 0 bases and at J to 2 bases, leaving 1 base not matched to a gene. Germline CDR1 is SGHDT and CDR2 is YYEEEE. The CDR3 is CASSLGLAGVTDTQYF. As DNA, the CDR3 is TGTGCCAGCAGCTTGGGACTAGCGGGGGTCACAGATACGCAGTATTTT.

The V gene is TRBV18, the J gene TRBJ1-1, with unresolved D. The CDR3 sequence is 13 residues long. Germline CDR1 KGHSH, CDR2 LQKENI. V was clipped by 2 bases and J by 4 bases, with 8 bases between them. The CDR3 region has the DNA TGTGCCAGCTCACCAGTCGGCGGCACTGAAGCTTTCTTT. As protein: CASSPVGGTEAFF.

The chain joins TRBV11-2 to TRBJ2-3; possible D gene TRBD2, 7 bases. The V end was cut by 7 bases, the J end by 6 bases, with 17 bases between. The CDR3 is 14 amino acids. CDR1 SGHAT and CDR2 FQNNGV come from the germline V gene. This CDR3 is CASTKGGGPDTQYF. The CDR3 DNA reads TGTGCCAGCACCAAAGGGGGGGGGCCGGATACGCAGTATTTT. The variable domain in full, with the rest retrieved from reference TRBV11-2 and TRBJ2-3, is EAGVAQSPRYKIIEKRQSVAFWCNPISGHATLYWYQQILGQGPKLLIQFQNNGVVDDSQLPKDRFSAERLKGVDSTLKIQPAKLEDSAVYLCASTKGGGPDTQYFGPGTRLTVL.

This chain joins TRBV19 and TRBJ1-4, with D perhaps matching TRBD1 (5 bases). This CDR3 has 14 residues. V gave up 4 bases and J gave up 8 bases, with 14 bases separating them. Per germline, CDR1 LNHDA and CDR2 SQIVND (reference sequence). The CDR3 DNA sequence: TGTGCCAGTAGTAATGGGGCAGTTCAAGAAAAACTGTTTTTT. It encodes CASSNGAVQEKLFF.

In this sample, this clone turned up once. This rearrangement joins TRBV18 to TRBJ1-1, with a tentative D call TRBD1 (6 bases). V dropped 4 bases and J dropped 1 base, with 10 bases sitting between them. Per germline, CDR1 KGHSH and CDR2 LQKENI. The CDR3 is 14 amino acids. DNA for the CDR3: TGTGCCAGCTCACTTACGGACAGGAACACTGAAGCTTTCTTT. Protein product: CASSLTDRNTEAFF.

The chain recombines TRBV14 with TRBJ1-1, with 8 bases fitting TRBD1. CDR3 length: 15 residues. V shed 3 bases and J 1 base; nucleotides not matched to a gene: 4. Germline lookup yields CDR1 SGHDN and CDR2 FVKESK. The CDR3 spells CASSQLTGENTEAFF. In DNA, the CDR3 is TGTGCCAGCAGCCAGTTGACAGGGGAGAACACTGAAGCTTTCTTT.

The J gene is TRBJ1-6, the V gene TRBV13; no clear D. The ends were cut back, 5 bases at V and 7 bases at J, with 9 bases in the middle. The V gene's germline CDR1 is PRHDT and CDR2 FYEKMQ (reference sequence). CDR3 size: 13 residues. The DNA for the CDR3 is TGTGCCAGCAGCCCGCGACAAAATTCACCCCTCCACTTT. Translation gives CASSPRQNSPLHF.

This clone was counted only a few times. J is TRBJ2-7 and V is TRBV2; D is uncertain. Trimming pared 6 bases from V and 1 base from J, leaving 4 bases between. CDR1 is SNHLY and CDR2 is FYNNEI in the germline V gene. CDR3 size: 11 residues. The DNA of the CDR3 is TGTGCCAGCAGCGTTTCCTACGAGCAGTACTTC. Amino acid sequence: CASSVSYEQYF. The whole variable domain, remainder taken from reference TRBV2 and TRBJ2-7, is EPEVTQTPSHQVTQMGQEVILRCVPISNHLYFYWYRQILGQKVEFLVSFYNNEISEKSEIFDDQFSVERPDGSNFTLKIRSTKLEDSAMYFCASSVSYEQYFGPGTRLTVT.

The chain carries TRBV2 and TRBJ2-3; D is unclear. The germline V gene has CDR1 SNHLY and CDR2 FYNNEI. Trimming took 4 bases from V and 2 from J, leaving 16 bases between them. The CDR3 length is 16 residues. The CDR3 sequence is CASSAAPKRPTDTQYF. The CDR3 nucleotides read TGTGCCAGCAGTGCAGCCCCGAAGAGGCCCACAGATACGCAGTATTTT.

The chain combines TRBV9 with TRBJ2-3; 9 bases align to TRBD2. Germline values: CDR1 SGDLS, CDR2 YYNGEE. CDR3 length: 16 residues. V shed 4 bases, J shed 3 bases, and the junction held 9 bases outside the gene matches. CDR3 in DNA: TGTGCCAGCAGCAATCAAGCGGGAGGACGTACAGATACGCAGTATTTT. Residues: CASSNQAGGRTDTQYF.

This chain connects TRBV7-5 to TRBJ2-4; the tabulated D call, TRBD1, remains unverified against the DNA. TRBV7-5 is flagged as a pseudogene. This CDR3 region has 20 residues. CDR3 in amino acids: CVRPMSSGTGSSLAKNIQYF. CDR3 DNA sequence: TGTGTCAGACCCATGTCGAGTGGGACAGGGAGCAGCCTAGCCAAAAACATTCAGTACTTC.

J is TRBJ1-2 and V is TRBV19; the match to TRBD1 covers 11 bases. The J segment lost 6 bases and the V segment lost 4 bases, leaving 10 bases of the junction unmatched. The CDR3 length is 16 residues. Germline V gives CDR1 LNHDA, CDR2 SQIVND (reference sequence). The CDR3 nucleotides read TGTGCCAGTAGTAACGCCCGGGACAGGGGGAGGGATGGCTACACCTTC. It is translated as CASSNARDRGRDGYTF.

The chain links TRBV19 to TRBJ2-1; D uncertain. CDR1 and CDR2 (germline): LNHDA, SQIVND (reference sequence). The CDR3 sequence is 14 residues long. Trimming stripped 2 bases from V and 7 bases from J, with 12 bases between. The chain's CDR3 is CASSISTASNEQFF. CDR3 DNA: TGTGCCAGTAGTATATCTACAGCCTCAAATGAGCAGTTCTTC.